The next 25 T cell receptor beta chains were all read from a single sample in a study of cytomegalovirus exposure and HLA in healthy donors. The assay was immunoSEQ multiplex PCR, and TCRdb's table has in-frame clones only and misses some. The sample lists about 130,000 clones, 85% to 90% occurring once. The sequenced sample was PBMCs. The receptors stem from a woman in her twenties or thirties in good health and CMV-seropositive.

The chain combines TRBV14 with TRBJ2-7; D is uncertain. The germline V and J ends were trimmed by 1 base and 5 bases, with 12 bases remaining between them. Per germline, CDR1 SGHDN and CDR2 FVKESK. The CDR3 totals 14 residues. CDR3 residues: CASSQAIAYDEQYF. CDR3 coding DNA: TGTGCCAGCAGCCAAGCTATCGCCTATGACGAGCAGTACTTC.

This chain joins TRBV5-6 and TRBJ1-4, with TRBD1 as a possible D gene (5 bases). Germline V lookup: CDR1 SGHDT, CDR2 YYEEEE. This CDR3 spans 16 amino acids. V gave up 4 bases and J gave up 6 bases, with 19 bases separating them. CDR3 sequence: CASSLRVSPFDEKLFF. CDR3 nucleotide sequence: TGTGCCAGCAGCCTCAGGGTTTCCCCCTTCGATGAAAAACTGTTTTTT. Using reference TRBV5-6 and TRBJ1-4 for the parts outside the CDR3, the full variable domain is DAGVTQSPTHLIKTRGQQVTLRCSPKSGHDTVSWYQQALGQGPQFIFQYYEEEERQRGNFPDRFSGHQFPNYSSELNVNALLLGDSALYLCASSLRVSPFDEKLFFGSGTQLSVL.

This clone was seen more than once but under ten times. J is TRBJ2-7 and V is TRBV27, with TRBD2 identical over 13 bases. Losses at the gene ends were 5 bases for V and 5 bases for J; bases not matched to a gene: 6. Germline loops: CDR1 MNHEY, CDR2 SMNVEV (reference sequence). The length of the CDR3 is 15 residues. The CDR3 is CASSHTSGRVHEQYF. CDR3 coding DNA: TGTGCCAGCAGTCATACTAGCGGGAGGGTCCACGAGCAGTACTTC.

J is TRBJ2-7 and V is TRBV5-4, with D maybe TRBD1 (6 bases). The germline CDR1 and CDR2 sequences are SGHNT and YYREEE (reference sequence). This CDR3 has 15 amino acids. V lost 2 bases to trimming and J lost 0 bases, with 12 bases between them. The CDR3 DNA follows: TGTGCCAGCAGCTTAGGGGGACCAAGCTCCTACGAGCAGTACTTC. Amino acids: CASSLGGPSSYEQYF. The whole variable domain, filled in from reference TRBV5-4 and TRBJ2-7, reads ETGVTQSPTHLIKTRGQQVTLRCSSQSGHNTVSWYQQALGQGPQFIFQYYREEENGRGNFPPRFSGLQFPNYSSELNVNALELDDSALYLCASSLGGPSSYEQYFGPGTRLTVT.

The gene calls are TRBV19 and TRBJ1-3; possible D gene TRBD1, 5 bases. The length of the CDR3 is 15 residues. V lost 6 bases and J 3 bases, leaving 15 bases between the germline ends. The germline V gene has CDR1 LNHDA and CDR2 SQIVND (reference sequence). CDR3 residues: CASSVDSTFGNTIYF. The CDR3 DNA sequence: TGTGCCAGTAGCGTTGACAGTACTTTTGGAAACACCATATATTTT.

The rearrangement links TRBV6-5 to TRBJ2-7, with a tentative D call TRBD2 (6 bases). Germline loops: CDR1 MNHEY, CDR2 SVGAGI. V was shortened by 5 bases and J by 6 bases, with 14 bases between the two germline ends. This CDR3 is built from 13 residues. As DNA, the CDR3 is TGTGCCAGCAGTACGGGAGTCGGGGGCGAGCAGTACTTC. Amino acid sequence: CASSTGVGGEQYF.

V usage is TRBV25-1 and J usage is TRBJ2-7, with TRBD1 identical over 10 bases. V was pared by 2 bases and J by 6 bases, with 7 bases of the junction left unmatched. Germline CDR1 and CDR2: MGHDK and SYGVNS. CDR3 length equals 15 residues. This chain's CDR3 is CASSEPGQGYREQYF. DNA for the CDR3: TGTGCCAGCAGTGAACCGGGACAGGGGTATCGCGAGCAGTACTTC.

This chain joins TRBV13 and TRBJ1-4; 7 positions agree with TRBD1. Unmatched junction bases numbered 12, after V lost 5 bases and J lost 0 bases. CDR3 length: 18 residues. Germline V gene sequence: CDR1 PRHDT, CDR2 FYEKMQ (reference sequence). The CDR3 here is CASSPRKGTVATNEKLFF. CDR3 in DNA: TGTGCCAGCAGCCCCAGGAAGGGGACAGTTGCAACTAATGAAAAACTGTTTTTT.

The V gene is TRBV20-1, the J gene TRBJ1-4; D may be TRBD1 (6 bases). V dropped 8 bases and J dropped 7 bases, with 8 bases sitting between them. CDR3 size: 10 residues. CDR1 is DFQATT, CDR2 SNEGSKA, per germline (reference sequence). The DNA of the CDR3 is TGCAGTACAGGGATTGAAAAACTGTTTTTT. Translated, it gives CSTGIEKLFF.

The chain couples TRBV7-2 to TRBJ1-4, with no clear D. CDR3 length: 14 residues. CDR1 is SGHTA and CDR2 is FQGNSA in the germline V gene. Trimming pared 2 bases from V and 7 bases from J, leaving 11 bases between. The CDR3 spells CASSLRGFGEKLFF. The CDR3 nucleotides are TGTGCCAGCAGCTTAAGAGGTTTTGGTGAAAAACTGTTTTTT.

The J gene is TRBJ2-2, the V gene TRBV19; possibly TRBD1 for D (5 bases). The CDR3 has 16 residues. Trimming took off 3 bases at V and 3 bases at J, with 14 bases between the two ends. Germline CDR1 reads LNHDA; CDR2 reads SQIVND (reference sequence). The CDR3 loop is CASSMTGAAYTGELFF. DNA of the CDR3: TGTGCCAGTAGTATGACTGGGGCAGCCTACACCGGGGAGCTGTTTTTT. Variable domain in full (rest from reference TRBV19 and TRBJ2-2): DGGITQSPKYLFRKEGQNVTLSCEQNLNHDAMYWYRQDPGQGLRLIYYSQIVNDFQKGDIAEGYSVSREKKESFPLTVTSAQKNPTAFYLCASSMTGAAYTGELFFGEGSRLTVL.

This chain connects TRBV18 to TRBJ1-1; D is unclear. Germline CDR1 and CDR2: KGHSH and LQKENI. This CDR3 is built from 15 residues. The V end was cut by 6 bases, the J end by 2 bases, with 16 bases between. This CDR3 is CASSPQSGFNTEAFF. Written as DNA, the CDR3 is TGTGCCAGCTCGCCCCAATCCGGTTTCAACACTGAAGCTTTCTTT.

The CDR3 region is CATSRERTGTSYEQYF. DNA for the CDR3: TGTGCCACCAGCAGAGAGAGGACAGGCACCTCCTACGAGCAGTACTTC. The chain carries TRBV15 and TRBJ2-7; 7 bases map to TRBD1. Germline V gene sequence: CDR1 LNHNV, CDR2 YYDKDF (reference sequence). The CDR3 has 16 amino acids. Trimming took 0 bases from V and 0 from J; bases not matched to a gene: 5.

The V and J genes are TRBV28 and TRBJ1-2; TRBD1 matches 8 bases. In germline, CDR1 is MDHEN, CDR2 SYDVKM. The junction had 12 bases not matched to a gene; V was cut back by 5 bases and J by 4 bases. This CDR3 spans 16 amino acids. This chain's CDR3 is CASSPGSMDRVYGYTF. CDR3 nucleotides: TGTGCCAGCAGTCCCGGATCTATGGACAGGGTCTATGGCTACACCTTC.

The rearrangement joins TRBV4-1 to TRBJ2-5, with TRBD2 matching over 16 bases. The CDR3 is 17 residues long. Germline CDR1 is MGHRA and CDR2 is YSYEKL. With 0 bases clipped from V and 3 bases from J, the junction kept 1 base outside the gene matches. The CDR3 sequence: CASSQDGTSGGEETQYF. The CDR3 DNA sequence: TGCGCCAGCAGCCAAGATGGGACTAGCGGGGGGGAAGAGACCCAGTACTTC.

J is TRBJ2-1 and V is TRBV27, with 7 bases identical to TRBD1. Trimming cost V 5 bases and J 2 bases; bases outside gene matches: 6. Per the germline V gene, CDR1 is MNHEY and CDR2 is SMNVEV (reference sequence). This CDR3 comprises 15 residues. The CDR3 sequence is CASSVYRGPYNEQFF. The DNA of the CDR3 is TGTGCCAGCAGTGTATACAGGGGACCCTACAATGAGCAGTTCTTC.

The chain links TRBV6-5 to TRBJ1-3, with 8 bases fitting TRBD1. The CDR3 sequence is 15 residues long. Germline CDR1 MNHEY, CDR2 SVGAGI. J was trimmed by 3 bases and V by 5 bases; bases with no gene match: 6. The CDR3, as DNA: TGTGCCAGCAGTCTTGACAGGGGAGGTGGAAACACCATATATTTT. It is translated as CASSLDRGGGNTIYF.

The chain couples TRBV4-2 to TRBJ2-2; the D is unclear. CDR3 size: 18 residues. The V gene lost 4 bases and the J gene lost 4 bases, with 22 bases spanning the gap. Germline V gene sequence: CDR1 LGHNA, CDR2 YNFKEQ. CDR3 DNA: TGTGCCAGCAGCCCTCTTGGTAGCTCCCCCCTCGGCACCGGGGAGCTGTTTTTT. Amino acid sequence: CASSPLGSSPLGTGELFF.

The V and J genes are TRBV5-7 and TRBJ1-1; 7 bases line up with TRBD1. TRBV5-7 is recorded as an ORF, its role being uncertain. The ends lost 3 bases at V and 1 base at J; junction bases unmatched: 3. This CDR3 contains 14 residues. The CDR3 loop reads CASSSRDRNTEAFF. Here the CDR3 DNA reads TGTGCCAGCAGCTCCCGGGACAGGAACACTGAAGCTTTCTTT.

This clone is a singleton in its sample. CDR3 nucleotides: TGTGCCAGCAGTCCAACGTCGGTGAAGAGGGGGCACATTCAGTACTTC. It specifies CASSPTSVKRGHIQYF. The chain links TRBV27 to TRBJ2-4; 7 bases agree with TRBD1. The J segment lost 8 bases and the V segment lost 5 bases, leaving 15 bases of the junction unmatched. The CDR3 is made up of 16 amino acids. Germline V CDR1 and CDR2: MNHEY, SMNVEV (reference sequence).

The rearrangement joins TRBV28 to TRBJ2-5, with a weak D call TRBD2 (6 bases). Trimming took 2 bases from V and 7 from J, leaving 14 bases between them. Germline V gene sequence: CDR1 MDHEN, CDR2 SYDVKM. The CDR3 extends over 14 amino acids. The CDR3 loop reads CASSLGRTLGTQYF. In DNA form, the CDR3 reads TGTGCCAGCAGTTTAGGGAGGACCTTGGGGACCCAGTACTTC.

The rearrangement joins TRBV29-1 to TRBJ1-2; 8 nucleotides match TRBD1. From germline, CDR1 is SQVTM and CDR2 ANQGSEA. This CDR3 is built from 14 residues. The junction had 8 bases not matched to a gene; V was cut back by 4 bases and J by 4 bases. The CDR3 region is CSVGPRTGIYGYTF. Written as DNA, the CDR3 is TGCAGCGTTGGCCCCAGGACAGGGATCTATGGCTACACCTTC.

The chain employs TRBV15 and TRBJ1-1; 8 bases match TRBD1. There are 15 residues in the CDR3. The germline V gene has CDR1 LNHNV and CDR2 YYDKDF (reference sequence). Trimming at V came to 5 bases and at J to 2 bases, leaving 7 bases not matched to a gene. CDR3 bases: TGTGCCACCAGCGACGTGACAGGGGCTAACACTGAAGCTTTCTTT. It codes for CATSDVTGANTEAFF.

This chain connects TRBV2 to TRBJ2-1, with 8 nucleotides matching TRBD2. The CDR3 is made up of 17 amino acids. V shed 4 bases and J 0 bases; nucleotides not matched to a gene: 8. Germline CDR1 reads SNHLY; CDR2 reads FYNNEI. The CDR3 here is CASSGAGVGGSYNEQFF. CDR3 nucleotides: TGTGCCAGCAGTGGAGCGGGGGTGGGAGGCTCCTACAATGAGCAGTTCTTC.

The chain employs TRBV6-6 and TRBJ1-2; possible D gene TRBD1, 5 bases. The CDR3 covers 13 residues. V lost 5 bases and J lost 2, with 9 bases in between. The germline CDR1 and CDR2 sequences are MNHNY and SVGAGI (reference sequence). CDR3 bases: TGTGCCAGCAGTACTCGGACAAACTATGGCTACACCTTC. Its protein is CASSTRTNYGYTF.